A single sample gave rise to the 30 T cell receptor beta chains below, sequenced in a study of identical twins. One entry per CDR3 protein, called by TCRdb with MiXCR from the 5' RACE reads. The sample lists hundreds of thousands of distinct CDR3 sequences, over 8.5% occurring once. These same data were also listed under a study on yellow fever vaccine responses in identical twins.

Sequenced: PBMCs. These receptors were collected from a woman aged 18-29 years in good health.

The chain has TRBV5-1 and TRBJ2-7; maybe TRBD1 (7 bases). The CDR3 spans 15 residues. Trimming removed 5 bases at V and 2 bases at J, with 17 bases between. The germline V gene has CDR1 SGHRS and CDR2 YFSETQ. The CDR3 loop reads CASRAEGTVTYEQYF. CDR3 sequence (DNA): TGCGCCAGCAGGGCGGAGGGGACAGTAACCTACGAGCAGTACTTC. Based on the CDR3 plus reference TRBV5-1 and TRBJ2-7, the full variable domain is KAGVTQTPRYLIKTRGQQVTLSCSPISGHRSVSWYQQTPGQGLQFLFEYFSETQRNKGNFPGRFSGRQFSNSRSEMNVSTLELGDSALYLCASRAEGTVTYEQYFGPGTRLTVT.

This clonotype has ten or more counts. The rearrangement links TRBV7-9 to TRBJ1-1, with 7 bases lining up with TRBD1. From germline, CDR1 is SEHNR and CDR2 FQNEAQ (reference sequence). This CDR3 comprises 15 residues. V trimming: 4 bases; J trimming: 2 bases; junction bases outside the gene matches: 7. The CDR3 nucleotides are TGTGCCAGCAGCTCACTACGGGACAGTAACACTGAAGCTTTCTTT. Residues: CASSSLRDSNTEAFF. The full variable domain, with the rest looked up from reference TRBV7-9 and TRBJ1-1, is DTGVSQNPRHKITKRGQNVTFRCDPISEHNRLYWYRQTLGQGPEFLTYFQNEAQLEKSRLLSDRFSAERPKGSFSTLEIQRTEQGDSAMYLCASSSLRDSNTEAFFGQGTRLTVV.

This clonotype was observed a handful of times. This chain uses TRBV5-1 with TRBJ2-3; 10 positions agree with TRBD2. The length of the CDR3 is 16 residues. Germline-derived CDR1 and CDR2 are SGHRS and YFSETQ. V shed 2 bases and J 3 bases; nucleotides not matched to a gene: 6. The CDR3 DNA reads TGCGCCAGCAGCTTAGTCCCTAGCGGGGGAACAGATACGCAGTATTTT. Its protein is CASSLVPSGGTDTQYF.

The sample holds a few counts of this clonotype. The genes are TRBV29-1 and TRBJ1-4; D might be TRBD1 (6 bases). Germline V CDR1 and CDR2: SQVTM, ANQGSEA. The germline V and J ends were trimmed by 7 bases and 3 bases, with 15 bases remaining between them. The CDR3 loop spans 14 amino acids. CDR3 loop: CSAATGAANEKLFF. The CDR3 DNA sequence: TGCAGCGCTGCCACGGGGGCAGCTAATGAAAAACTGTTTTTT.

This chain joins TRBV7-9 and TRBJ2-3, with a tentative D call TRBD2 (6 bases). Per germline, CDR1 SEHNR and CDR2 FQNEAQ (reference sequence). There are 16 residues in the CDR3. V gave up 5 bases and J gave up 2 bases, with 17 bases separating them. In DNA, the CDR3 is TGTGCCAGCAGCCCACCGGCGGGGCTCACCACAGATACGCAGTATTTT. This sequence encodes CASSPPAGLTTDTQYF.

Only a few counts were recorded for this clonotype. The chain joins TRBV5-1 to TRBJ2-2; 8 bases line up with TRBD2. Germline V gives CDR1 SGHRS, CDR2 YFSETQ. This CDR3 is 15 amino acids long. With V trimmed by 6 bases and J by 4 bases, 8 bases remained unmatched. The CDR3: CASTQLAGPTGELFF. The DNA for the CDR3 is TGCGCCAGCACACAGTTAGCGGGACCCACCGGGGAGCTGTTTTTT.

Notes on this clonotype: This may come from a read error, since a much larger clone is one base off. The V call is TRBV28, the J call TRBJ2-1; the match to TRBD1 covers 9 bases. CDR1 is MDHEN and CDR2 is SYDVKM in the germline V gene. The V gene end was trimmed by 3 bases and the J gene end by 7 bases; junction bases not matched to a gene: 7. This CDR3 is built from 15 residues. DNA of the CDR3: TGTGCCAGCAGTTTCATGGGACAGGGTATAAATGAGCAGTTCTTC. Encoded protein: CASSFMGQGINEQFF. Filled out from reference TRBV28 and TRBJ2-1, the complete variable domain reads DVKVTQSSRYLVKRTGEKVFLECVQDMDHENMFWYRQDPGLGLRLIYFSYDVKMKEKGDIPEGYSVSREKKERFSLILESASTNQTSMYLCASSFMGQGINEQFFGPGTRLTVL.

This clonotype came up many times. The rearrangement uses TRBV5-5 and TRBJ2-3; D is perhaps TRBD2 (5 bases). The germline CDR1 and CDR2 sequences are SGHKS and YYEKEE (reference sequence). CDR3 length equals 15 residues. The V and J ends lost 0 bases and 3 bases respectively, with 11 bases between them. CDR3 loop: CASSLDSVGTDTQYF. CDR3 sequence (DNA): TGTGCCAGCAGCTTGGATAGCGTGGGGACAGATACGCAGTATTTT.

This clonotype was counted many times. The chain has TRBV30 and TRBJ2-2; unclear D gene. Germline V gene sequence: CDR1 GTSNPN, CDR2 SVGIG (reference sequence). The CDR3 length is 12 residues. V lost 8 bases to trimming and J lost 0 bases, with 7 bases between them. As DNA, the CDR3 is TGTGCCCTGTCTCCGAACACCGGGGAGCTGTTTTTT. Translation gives CALSPNTGELFF.

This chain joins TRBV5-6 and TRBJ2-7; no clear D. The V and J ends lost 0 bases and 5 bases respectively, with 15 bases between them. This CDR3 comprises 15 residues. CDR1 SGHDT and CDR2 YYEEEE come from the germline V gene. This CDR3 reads CASSLAGVFPHEQYF. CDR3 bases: TGTGCCAGCAGCTTGGCGGGCGTTTTTCCCCACGAGCAGTACTTC.

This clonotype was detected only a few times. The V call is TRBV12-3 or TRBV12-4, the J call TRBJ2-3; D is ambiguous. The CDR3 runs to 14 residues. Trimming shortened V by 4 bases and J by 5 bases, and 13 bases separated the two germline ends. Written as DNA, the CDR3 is TGTGCCAGCAGTTCGAGTATGGCAGGAGATACGCAGTATTTT. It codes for CASSSSMAGDTQYF.

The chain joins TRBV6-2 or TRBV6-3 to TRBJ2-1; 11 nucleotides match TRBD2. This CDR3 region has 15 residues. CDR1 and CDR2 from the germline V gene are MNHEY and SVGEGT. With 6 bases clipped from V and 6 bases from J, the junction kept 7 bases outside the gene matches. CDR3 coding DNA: TGTGCCAGCAGCATTCCGGGACTAGCGGTCAATGAGCAGTTCTTC. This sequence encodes CASSIPGLAVNEQFF.

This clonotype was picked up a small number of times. The CDR3 sequence is CSASSGSYGETQYF. CDR3 sequence (DNA): TGCAGTGCTAGTAGCGGGAGTTATGGAGAGACCCAGTACTTC. The chain combines TRBV20-1 with TRBJ2-5, with 9 bases aligning to TRBD2. The ends lost 3 bases at V and 4 bases at J; junction bases unmatched: 6. The CDR3 has 14 amino acids. Looked up from germline, CDR1 is DFQATT and CDR2 is SNEGSKA (reference sequence).

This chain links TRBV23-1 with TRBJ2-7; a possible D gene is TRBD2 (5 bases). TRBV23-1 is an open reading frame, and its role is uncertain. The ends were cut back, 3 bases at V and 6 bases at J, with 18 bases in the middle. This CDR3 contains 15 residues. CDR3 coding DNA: TGCGCCAGCAGTCACTATCGTGGGAAACTAGGCGAGCAGTACTTC. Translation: CASSHYRGKLGEQYF.

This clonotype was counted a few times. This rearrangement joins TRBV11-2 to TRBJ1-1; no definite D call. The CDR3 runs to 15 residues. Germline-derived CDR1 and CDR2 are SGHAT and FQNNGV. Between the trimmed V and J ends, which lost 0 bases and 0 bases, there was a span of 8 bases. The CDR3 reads CASSLEVAVNTEAFF. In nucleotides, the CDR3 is TGTGCCAGCAGCTTAGAGGTTGCGGTGAACACTGAAGCTTTCTTT.

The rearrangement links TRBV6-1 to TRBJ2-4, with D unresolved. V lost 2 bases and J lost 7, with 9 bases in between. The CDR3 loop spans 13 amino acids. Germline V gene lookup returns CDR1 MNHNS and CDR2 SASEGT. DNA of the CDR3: TGTGCCAGCAGTGAACCCGGTCTGAACATTCAGTACTTC. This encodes CASSEPGLNIQYF.

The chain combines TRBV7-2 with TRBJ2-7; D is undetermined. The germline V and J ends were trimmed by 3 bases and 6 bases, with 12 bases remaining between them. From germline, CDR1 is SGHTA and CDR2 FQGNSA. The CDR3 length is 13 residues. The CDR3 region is CASSLGQLGEQYF. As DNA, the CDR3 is TGTGCCAGCAGCTTGGGCCAGCTTGGCGAGCAGTACTTC.

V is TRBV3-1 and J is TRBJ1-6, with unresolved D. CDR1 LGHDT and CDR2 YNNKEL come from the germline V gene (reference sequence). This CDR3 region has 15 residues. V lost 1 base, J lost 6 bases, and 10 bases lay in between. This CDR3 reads CASSQGLRTNSPLHF. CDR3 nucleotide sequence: TGTGCCAGCAGCCAAGGTCTCAGGACTAATTCACCCCTCCACTTT.

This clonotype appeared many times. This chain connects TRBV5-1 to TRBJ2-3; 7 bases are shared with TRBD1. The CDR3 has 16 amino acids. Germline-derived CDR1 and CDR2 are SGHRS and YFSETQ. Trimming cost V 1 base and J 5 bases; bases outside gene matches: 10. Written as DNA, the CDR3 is TGCGCCAGCAGCTTGTCTACAGGGGAGCAGGAAGATACGCAGTATTTT. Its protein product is CASSLSTGEQEDTQYF.

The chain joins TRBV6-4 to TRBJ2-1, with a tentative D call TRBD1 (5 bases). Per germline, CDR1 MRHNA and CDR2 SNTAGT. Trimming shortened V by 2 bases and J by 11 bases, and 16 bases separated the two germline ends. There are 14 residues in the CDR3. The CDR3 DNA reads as TGTGCCAGCAGTGACCTTCCGCAGGGCCAGCAGCAGTTCTTC. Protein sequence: CASSDLPQGQQQFF.

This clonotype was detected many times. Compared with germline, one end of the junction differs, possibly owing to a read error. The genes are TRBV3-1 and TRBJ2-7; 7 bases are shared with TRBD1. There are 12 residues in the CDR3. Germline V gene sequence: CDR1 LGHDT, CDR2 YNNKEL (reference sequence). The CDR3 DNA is TGCGCCAGCAGCCAGGGGGTAGGGGAGCAGTACTTC. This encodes CASSQGVGEQYF.

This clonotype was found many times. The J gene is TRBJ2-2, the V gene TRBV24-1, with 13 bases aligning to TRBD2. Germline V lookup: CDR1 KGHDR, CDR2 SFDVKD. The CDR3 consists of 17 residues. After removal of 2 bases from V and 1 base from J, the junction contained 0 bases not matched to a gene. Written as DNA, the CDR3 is TGTGCCACCAGTGATTGGACTAGCGGGGGGAACACCGGGGAGCTGTTTTTT. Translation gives CATSDWTSGGNTGELFF.

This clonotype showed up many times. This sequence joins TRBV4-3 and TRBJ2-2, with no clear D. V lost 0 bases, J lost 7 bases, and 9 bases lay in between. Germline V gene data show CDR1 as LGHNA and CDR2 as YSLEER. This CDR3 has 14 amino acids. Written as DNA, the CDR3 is TGCGCCAGCAGCCAAGATCTTTGGGACGGGGAGCTGTTTTTT. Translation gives CASSQDLWDGELFF.

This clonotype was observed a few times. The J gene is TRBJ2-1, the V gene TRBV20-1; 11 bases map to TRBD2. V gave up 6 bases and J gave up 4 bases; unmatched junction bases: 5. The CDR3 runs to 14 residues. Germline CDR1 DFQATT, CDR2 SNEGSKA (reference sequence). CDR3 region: CSAAPSGRYNEQFF. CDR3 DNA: TGCAGTGCAGCCCCTAGCGGGAGGTACAATGAGCAGTTCTTC.

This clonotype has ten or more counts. CDR3 nucleotide sequence: TGTGCCAGCAGCTTACAGGGGGCAAGGTTGGAGCAGTACTTC. Translation gives CASSLQGARLEQYF. V and J are TRBV7-2 and TRBJ2-7; TRBD1 matches 8 bases. The V gene's germline CDR1 is SGHTA and CDR2 FQGNSA. This CDR3 has 14 amino acids. J was trimmed by 7 bases and V by 2 bases; bases with no gene match: 7. Based on the CDR3 plus reference TRBV7-2 and TRBJ2-7, the full variable domain is GAGVSQSPSNKVTEKGKDVELRCDPISGHTALYWYRQSLGQGLEFLIYFQGNSAPDKSGLPSDRFSAERTGGSVSTLTIQRTQQEDSAVYLCASSLQGARLEQYFGPGTRLTVT.

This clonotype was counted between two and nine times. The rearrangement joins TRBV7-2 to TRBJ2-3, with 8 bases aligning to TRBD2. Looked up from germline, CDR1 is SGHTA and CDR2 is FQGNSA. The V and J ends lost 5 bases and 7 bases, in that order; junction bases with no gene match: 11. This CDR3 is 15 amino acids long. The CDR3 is CASSPGRAKTNTQYF. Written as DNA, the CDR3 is TGTGCCAGCAGCCCCGGGAGGGCTAAAACTAATACGCAGTATTTT.

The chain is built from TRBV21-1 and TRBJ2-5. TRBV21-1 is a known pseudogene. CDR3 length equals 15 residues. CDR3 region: CASSKGFVGEETQYF. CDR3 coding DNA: TGTGCCAGCAGCAAAGGATTCGTCGGGGAAGAGACCCAGTACTTC.

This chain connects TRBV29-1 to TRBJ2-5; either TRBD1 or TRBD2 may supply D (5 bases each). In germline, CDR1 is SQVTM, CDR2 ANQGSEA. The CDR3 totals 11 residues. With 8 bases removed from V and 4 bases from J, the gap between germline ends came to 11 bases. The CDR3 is CSSPGPETQYF. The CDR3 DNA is TGCAGCAGCCCGGGGCCAGAGACCCAGTACTTC.

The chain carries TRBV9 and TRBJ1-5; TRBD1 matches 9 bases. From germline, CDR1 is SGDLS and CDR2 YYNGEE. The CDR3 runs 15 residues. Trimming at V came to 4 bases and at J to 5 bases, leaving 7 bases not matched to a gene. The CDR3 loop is CASSPRTGVHQPQHF. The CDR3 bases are TGTGCCAGCAGCCCTAGGACAGGGGTCCATCAGCCCCAGCATTTT.

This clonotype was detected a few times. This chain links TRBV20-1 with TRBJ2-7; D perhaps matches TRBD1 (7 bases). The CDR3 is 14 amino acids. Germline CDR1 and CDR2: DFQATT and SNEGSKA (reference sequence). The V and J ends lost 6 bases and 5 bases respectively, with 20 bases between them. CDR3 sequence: CSARTTGTFNEQYF. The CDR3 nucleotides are TGCAGTGCCCGAACGACAGGGACTTTTAACGAGCAGTACTTC.